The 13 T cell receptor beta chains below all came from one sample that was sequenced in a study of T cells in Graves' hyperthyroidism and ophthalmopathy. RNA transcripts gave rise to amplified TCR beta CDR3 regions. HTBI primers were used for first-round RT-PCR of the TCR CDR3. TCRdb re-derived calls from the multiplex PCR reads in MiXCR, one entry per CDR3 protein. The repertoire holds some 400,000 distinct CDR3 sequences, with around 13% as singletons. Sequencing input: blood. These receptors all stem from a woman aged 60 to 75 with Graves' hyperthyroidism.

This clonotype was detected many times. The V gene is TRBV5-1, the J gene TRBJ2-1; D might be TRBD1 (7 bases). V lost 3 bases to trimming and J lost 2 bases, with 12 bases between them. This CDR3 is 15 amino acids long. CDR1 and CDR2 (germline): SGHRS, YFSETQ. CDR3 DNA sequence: TGCGCCAGCAGCTCGGGGGACAGAACCTACAATGAGCAGTTCTTC. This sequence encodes CASSSGDRTYNEQFF.

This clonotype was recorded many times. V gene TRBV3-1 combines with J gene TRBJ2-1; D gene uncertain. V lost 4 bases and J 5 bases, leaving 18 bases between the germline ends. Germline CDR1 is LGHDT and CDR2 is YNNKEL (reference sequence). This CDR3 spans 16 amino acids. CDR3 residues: CASSRNVLIGDNEQFF. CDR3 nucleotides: TGTGCCAGCAGCCGAAACGTTTTGATTGGGGACAATGAGCAGTTCTTC.

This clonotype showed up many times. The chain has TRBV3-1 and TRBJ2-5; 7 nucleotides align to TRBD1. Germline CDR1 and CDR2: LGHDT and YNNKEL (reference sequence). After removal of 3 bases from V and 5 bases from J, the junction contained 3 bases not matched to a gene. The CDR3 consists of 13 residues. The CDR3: CASSQRGLETQYF. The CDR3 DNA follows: TGTGCCAGCAGCCAGAGGGGGCTGGAGACCCAGTACTTC.

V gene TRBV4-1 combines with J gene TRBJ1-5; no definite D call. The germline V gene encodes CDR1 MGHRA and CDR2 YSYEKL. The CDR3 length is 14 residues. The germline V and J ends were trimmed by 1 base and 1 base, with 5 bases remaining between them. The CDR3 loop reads CASSQVGSNQPQHF. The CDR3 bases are TGCGCCAGCAGCCAAGTGGGGAGCAATCAGCCCCAGCATTTT.

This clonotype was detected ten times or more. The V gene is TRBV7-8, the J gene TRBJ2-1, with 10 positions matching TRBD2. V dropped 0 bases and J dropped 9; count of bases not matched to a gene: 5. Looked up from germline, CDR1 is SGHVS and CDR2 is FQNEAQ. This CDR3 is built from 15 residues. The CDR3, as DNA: TGTGCCAGCAGCTTAGCTCTAGCGGGAGTGGTTGAGCAGTTCTTC. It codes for CASSLALAGVVEQFF.

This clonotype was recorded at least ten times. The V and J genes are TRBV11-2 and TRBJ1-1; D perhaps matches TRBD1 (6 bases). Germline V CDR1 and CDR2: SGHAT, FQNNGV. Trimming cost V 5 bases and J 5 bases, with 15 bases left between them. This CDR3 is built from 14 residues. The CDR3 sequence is CASSLDRFWTEAFF. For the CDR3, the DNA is TGTGCCAGCAGCCTCGACAGGTTCTGGACTGAAGCTTTCTTT.

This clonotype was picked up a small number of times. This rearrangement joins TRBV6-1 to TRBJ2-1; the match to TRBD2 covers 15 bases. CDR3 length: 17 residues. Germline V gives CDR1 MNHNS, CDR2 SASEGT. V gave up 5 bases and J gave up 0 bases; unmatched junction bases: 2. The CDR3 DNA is TGTGCCAGCAGTCGGACTAGCGGGAGGGACTCCTACAATGAGCAGTTCTTC. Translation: CASSRTSGRDSYNEQFF.

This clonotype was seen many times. The chain's CDR3 is CASSRRDGAFSGYTF. The CDR3 DNA follows: TGTGCCAGCAGTCGCCGGGACGGAGCTTTTTCTGGCTACACCTTC. This chain links TRBV2 with TRBJ1-2; a weak D match, TRBD1 (5 bases). Trimming took off 5 bases at V and 7 bases at J, with 20 bases between the two ends. The CDR3 length is 15 residues. Germline CDR1 and CDR2: SNHLY and FYNNEI. Using reference TRBV2 and TRBJ1-2 for the parts outside the CDR3, the full variable domain is EPEVTQTPSHQVTQMGQEVILRCVPISNHLYFYWYRQILGQKVEFLVSFYNNEISEKSEIFDDQFSVERPDGSNFTLKIRSTKLEDSAMYFCASSRRDGAFSGYTFGSGTRLTVV.

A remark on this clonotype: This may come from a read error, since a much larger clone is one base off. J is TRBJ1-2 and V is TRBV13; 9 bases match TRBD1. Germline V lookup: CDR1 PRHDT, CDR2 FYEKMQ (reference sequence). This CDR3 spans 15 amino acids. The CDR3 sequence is CANSLQGAREGGYTF. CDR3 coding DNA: TGTGCCAACAGCTTACAGGGGGCACGGGAAGGTGGCTACACCTTC.

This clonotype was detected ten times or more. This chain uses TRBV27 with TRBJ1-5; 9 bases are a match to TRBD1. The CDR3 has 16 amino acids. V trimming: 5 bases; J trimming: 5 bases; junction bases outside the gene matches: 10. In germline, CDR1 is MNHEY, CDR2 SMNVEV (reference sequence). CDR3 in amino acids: CASSVSGTGWHQPQHF. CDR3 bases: TGTGCCAGCAGTGTCTCCGGGACAGGGTGGCATCAGCCCCAGCATTTT.

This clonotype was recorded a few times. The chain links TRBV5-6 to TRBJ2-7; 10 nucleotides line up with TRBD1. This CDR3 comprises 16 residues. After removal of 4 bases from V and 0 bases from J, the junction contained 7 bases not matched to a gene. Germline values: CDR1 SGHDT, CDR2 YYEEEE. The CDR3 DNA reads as TGTGCCAGCAGCGACATGACAGGGGGCGCCTCCTACGAGCAGTACTTC. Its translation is CASSDMTGGASYEQYF.

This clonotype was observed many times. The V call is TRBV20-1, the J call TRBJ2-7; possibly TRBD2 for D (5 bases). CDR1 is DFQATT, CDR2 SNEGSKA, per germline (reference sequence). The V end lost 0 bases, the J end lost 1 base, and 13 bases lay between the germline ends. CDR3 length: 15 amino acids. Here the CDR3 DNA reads TGCAGTGCTAGAGATCCGCGGGCACGGTCCTACGAGCAGTACTTC. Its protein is CSARDPRARSYEQYF.

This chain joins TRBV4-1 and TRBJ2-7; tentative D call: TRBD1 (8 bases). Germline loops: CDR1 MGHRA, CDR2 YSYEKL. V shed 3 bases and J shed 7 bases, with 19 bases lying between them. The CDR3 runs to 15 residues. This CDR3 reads CASSHFTGGVREQYF. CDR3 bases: TGCGCCAGCAGCCATTTCACAGGGGGGGTAAGGGAGCAGTACTTC.